The clone carrying this TCR beta chain appeared a few times. This CDR3 is 16 amino acids long. Germline-derived CDR1 and CDR2 are SGHTS and YDEGEE. Trimming left V 4 bases short and J 4 bases short, with 20 bases between. Methods used by the authors: Amplification of reference gene primers was used by the study to estimate nucleated cell counts. Measured with immunoSEQ multiplex PCR; TCRdb has only the in-frame clones, and not every one. That table furnishes V, J and clone size, whereas the DNA furnished D and trimming. The table shows approximately 250,000 clones, with approximately 80% occurring only once. This sample is part of a study of blood T cell repertoires in COVID-19. About the research overall: The samples span acute and convalescent COVID-19 from the United States, Italy and Spain. T cells, B-cell-depleted T cells, or PBMCs supplied cDNA or gDNA.

The sample comprised peripheral blood. This clonotype originated in a man in his forties who had recovered from COVID-19. The V and J genes are TRBV5-8 and TRBJ1-1; D may be TRBD1 (5 bases). The CDR3 loop reads CASSRGVVAWGTEAFF. CDR3 in DNA: TGTGCCAGCAGCCGGGGGGTCGTAGCGTGGGGCACTGAAGCTTTCTTT.